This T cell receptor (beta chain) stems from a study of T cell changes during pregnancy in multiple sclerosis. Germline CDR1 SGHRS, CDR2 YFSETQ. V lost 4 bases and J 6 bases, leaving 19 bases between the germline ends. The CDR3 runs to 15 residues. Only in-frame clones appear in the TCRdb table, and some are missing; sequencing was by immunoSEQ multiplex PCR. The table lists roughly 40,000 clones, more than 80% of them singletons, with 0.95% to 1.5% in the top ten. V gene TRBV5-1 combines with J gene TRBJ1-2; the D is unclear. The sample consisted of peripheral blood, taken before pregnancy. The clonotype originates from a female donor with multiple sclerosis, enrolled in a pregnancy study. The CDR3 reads CASSKGSGFDNGYTF. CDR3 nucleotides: TGCGCCAGCAGCAAAGGTTCGGGATTTGATAATGGCTACACCTTC. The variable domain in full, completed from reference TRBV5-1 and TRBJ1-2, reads KAGVTQTPRYLIKTRGQQVTLSCSPISGHRSVSWYQQTPGQGLQFLFEYFSETQRNKGNFPGRFSGRQFSNSRSEMNVSTLELGDSALYLCASSKGSGFDNGYTFGSGTRLTVV.